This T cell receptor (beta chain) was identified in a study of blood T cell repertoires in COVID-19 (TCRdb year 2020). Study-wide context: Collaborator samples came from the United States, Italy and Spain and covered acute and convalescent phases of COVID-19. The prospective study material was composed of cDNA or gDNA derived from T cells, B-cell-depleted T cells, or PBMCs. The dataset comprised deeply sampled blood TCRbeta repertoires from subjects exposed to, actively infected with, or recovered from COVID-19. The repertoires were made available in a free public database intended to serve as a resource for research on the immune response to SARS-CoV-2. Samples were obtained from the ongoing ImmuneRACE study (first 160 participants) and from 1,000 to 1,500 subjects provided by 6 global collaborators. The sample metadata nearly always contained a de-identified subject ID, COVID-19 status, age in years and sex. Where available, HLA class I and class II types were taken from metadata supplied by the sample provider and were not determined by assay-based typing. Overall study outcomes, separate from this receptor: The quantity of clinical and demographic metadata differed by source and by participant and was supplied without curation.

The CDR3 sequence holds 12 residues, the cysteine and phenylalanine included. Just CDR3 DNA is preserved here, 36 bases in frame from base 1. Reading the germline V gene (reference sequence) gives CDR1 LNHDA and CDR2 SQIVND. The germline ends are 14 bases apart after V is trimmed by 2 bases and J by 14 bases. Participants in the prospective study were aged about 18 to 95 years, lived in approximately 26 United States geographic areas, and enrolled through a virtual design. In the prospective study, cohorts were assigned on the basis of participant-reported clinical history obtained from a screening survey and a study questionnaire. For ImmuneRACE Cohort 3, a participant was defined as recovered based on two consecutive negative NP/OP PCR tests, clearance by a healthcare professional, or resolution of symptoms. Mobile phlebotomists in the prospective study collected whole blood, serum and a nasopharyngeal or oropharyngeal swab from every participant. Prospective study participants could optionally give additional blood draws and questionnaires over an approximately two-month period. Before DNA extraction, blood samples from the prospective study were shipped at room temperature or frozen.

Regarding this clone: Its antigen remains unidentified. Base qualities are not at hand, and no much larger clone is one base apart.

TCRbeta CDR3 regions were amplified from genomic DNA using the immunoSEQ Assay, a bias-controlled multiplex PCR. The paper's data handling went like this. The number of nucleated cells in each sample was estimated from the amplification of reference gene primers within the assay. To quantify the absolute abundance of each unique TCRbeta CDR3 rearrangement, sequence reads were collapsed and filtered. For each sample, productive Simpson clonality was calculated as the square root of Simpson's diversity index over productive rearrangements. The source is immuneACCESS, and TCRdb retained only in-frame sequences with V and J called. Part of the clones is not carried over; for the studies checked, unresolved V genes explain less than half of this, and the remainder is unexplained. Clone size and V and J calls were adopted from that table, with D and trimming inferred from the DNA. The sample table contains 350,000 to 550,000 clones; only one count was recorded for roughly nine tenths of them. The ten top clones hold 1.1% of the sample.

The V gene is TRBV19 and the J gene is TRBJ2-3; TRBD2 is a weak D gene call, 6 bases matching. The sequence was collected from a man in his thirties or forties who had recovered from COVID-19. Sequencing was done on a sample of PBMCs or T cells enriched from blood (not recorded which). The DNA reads TGTGCCAGTAGTATACCGACCGGGACTCCGTATTTT. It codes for CASSIPTGTPYF.